Presented here are 5 T cell receptor beta chains from one specimen sequenced in a study of blood T cell repertoires in COVID-19. Profiling relied on immunoSEQ multiplex PCR, and the TCRdb table lists in-frame clones only, not all of them. The data hold a few hundred thousand clones, with 70% to 90% observed a single time. The sequenced material came from peripheral blood. The receptors come from a man aged 18 to 30 with active or convalescent COVID-19.

The chain couples TRBV19 to TRBJ2-3, with 9 bases that match TRBD1. CDR1 LNHDA and CDR2 SQIVND come from the germline V gene (reference sequence). The CDR3 has 16 amino acids. Germline trimming cut 5 bases from V and 0 bases from J; bases unmatched to any gene: 6. This CDR3 is CASSDGQGISTDTQYF. The CDR3 DNA reads as TGTGCCAGTAGTGATGGACAGGGGATAAGCACAGATACGCAGTATTTT.

The sample holds a few counts of this clone. This sequence joins TRBV3-1 (or the pseudogene TRBV3-2) and TRBJ2-7, with unresolved D. Trimming pared 0 bases from V and 2 bases from J, leaving 11 bases between. The length of the CDR3 is 15 residues. The germline V gene has CDR1 LGHDT and CDR2 YNNKEL (reference sequence). CDR3 amino acids: CASSQEEAIAYEQYF. CDR3 coding DNA: TGTGCCAGCAGCCAAGAAGAGGCGATAGCCTACGAGCAGTACTTC.

This chain links TRBV4-3 with TRBJ2-6; perhaps TRBD1 as D (5 bases). Germline CDR1 reads LGHNA; CDR2 reads YSLEER. CDR3 length: 16 amino acids. V lost 2 bases to trimming and J lost 0 bases, with 8 bases between them. CDR3 protein: CASSQQGYSGANVLTF. CDR3 sequence (DNA): TGCGCCAGCAGCCAACAGGGTTACTCTGGGGCCAACGTCCTGACTTTC.

CDR3 DNA: TGTGCCAGTAGAGGGGGGGATCAGCCCCAGCATTTT. This codes for CASRGGDQPQHF. This chain connects TRBV19 to TRBJ1-5; perhaps TRBD1 as D (6 bases). The CDR3 length is 12 residues. Germline V gives CDR1 LNHDA, CDR2 SQIVND (reference sequence). Between the trimmed V and J ends, which lost 6 bases and 5 bases, there was a span of 8 bases.

The chain recombines TRBV7-2 with TRBJ2-1; D might be TRBD1 (6 bases). V gave up 3 bases and J gave up 8 bases, with 14 bases separating them. The germline V gene encodes CDR1 SGHTA and CDR2 FQGNSA. This CDR3 contains 14 residues. The CDR3 DNA reads as TGTGCCAGCAGCTTCTTACAGGGCCCCCATGAGCAGTTCTTC. Its protein product is CASSFLQGPHEQFF.